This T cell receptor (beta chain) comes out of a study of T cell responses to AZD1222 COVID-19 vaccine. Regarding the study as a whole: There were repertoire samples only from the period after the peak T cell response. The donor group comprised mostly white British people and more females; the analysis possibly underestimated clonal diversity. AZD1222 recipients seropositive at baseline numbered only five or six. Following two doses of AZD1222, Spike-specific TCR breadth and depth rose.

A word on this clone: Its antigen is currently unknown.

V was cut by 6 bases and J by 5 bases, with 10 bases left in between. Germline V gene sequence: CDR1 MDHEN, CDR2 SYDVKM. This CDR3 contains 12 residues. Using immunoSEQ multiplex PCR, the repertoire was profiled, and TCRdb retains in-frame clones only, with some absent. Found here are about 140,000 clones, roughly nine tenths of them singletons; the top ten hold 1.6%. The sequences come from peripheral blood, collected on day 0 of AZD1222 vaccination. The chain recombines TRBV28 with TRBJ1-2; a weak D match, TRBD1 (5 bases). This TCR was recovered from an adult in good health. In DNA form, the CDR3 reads TGTGCCAGCAGCCCAGGGAATTATGGCTACACCTTC. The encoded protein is CASSPGNYGYTF.